The sequence of this T cell receptor (beta chain) was determined in a study of chemoradiotherapy in HPV16-positive cancers. Turning to the study itself: Candidate HPV-specific T-cell clones and common TCR motifs came from functional assays in a couple of HPV16-positive patients. Overall study results and limits: Candidate HPV-specific clones and E7-related TCR motifs grew in tumor during treatment. HPV-responsive T-cell expansion during chemoradiotherapy was linked to improved recurrence-free survival in HPV16-positive patients.

For this clone: The antigen remains unidentified.

Sequencing was performed with immunoSEQ multiplex PCR; in TCRdb, only in-frame clones are kept and a portion is missing. The sample has about 16,000 clones; 70% are singletons. The CDR3 contains 11 residues. Trimming removed 7 bases from V and 11 bases from J, with 12 bases in between. Germline V gene lookup returns CDR1 MDHEN and CDR2 SYDVKM. Samples were taken several times over chemoradiotherapy. The chain links TRBV28 to TRBJ2-1; possibly TRBD1 or TRBD2 for D (5 bases each). The sequence was collected from a human donor with HPV-associated anogenital cancer. The source was tumor tissue, collected from a patient who underwent chemoradiotherapy. For the CDR3, the DNA is TGTGCCAGCATTGAGTGGGACCAGCAGTTCTTC. Amino acids: CASIEWDQQFF. The whole variable domain, filled in from reference TRBV28 and TRBJ2-1, reads DVKVTQSSRYLVKRTGEKVFLECVQDMDHENMFWYRQDPGLGLRLIYFSYDVKMKEKGDIPEGYSVSREKKERFSLILESASTNQTSMYLCASIEWDQQFFGPGTRLTVL.